This section outlines one T cell receptor (beta chain) sequence together with its context. The target antigen is unknown. This CDR3 has 13 amino acids. Trimming cost V 5 bases and J 2 bases, with 10 bases left between them. The germline gives CDR1 SEHNR, CDR2 FQNEAQ (reference sequence). Antigen-specific CD4+ T cells were expanded with viral peptide pools in the ViraFEST assay before sequencing. Isolation of CD4+ T cells took place after 10 days of culture. Either the mRNA-1273 or the BNT162b2 vaccine was given to participants as two doses. All vaccine recipients tested negative for nucleocapsid antibodies and had never contracted SARS-CoV-2 infection. Only in-frame clones appear in the TCRdb table, and some are missing; sequencing was by immunoSEQ multiplex PCR. The sample consists of some 40,000 clones, about 80% of them appearing once. This entry is derived from a study of vaccination effects on CD4 cells after COVID-19. Findings of the study overall: Marked clonal contraction of infection- and vaccine-induced clones was seen late after vaccination.

The genes are TRBV7-9 and TRBJ2-7, with D tentatively TRBD1 (6 bases). This clonotype was obtained from a human donor who received a COVID-19 vaccine. Some clones in this sample may be carry-over from other donors' samples. This material consisted of CD4+ T cells from PBMCs cultured with HCoV-NL63 spike peptides, taken after COVID-19 vaccination. CDR3 DNA: TGTGCCAGCAGCGGGGACAAGGCCTACGAGCAGTACGTC. Translating it yields CASSGDKAYEQYV.